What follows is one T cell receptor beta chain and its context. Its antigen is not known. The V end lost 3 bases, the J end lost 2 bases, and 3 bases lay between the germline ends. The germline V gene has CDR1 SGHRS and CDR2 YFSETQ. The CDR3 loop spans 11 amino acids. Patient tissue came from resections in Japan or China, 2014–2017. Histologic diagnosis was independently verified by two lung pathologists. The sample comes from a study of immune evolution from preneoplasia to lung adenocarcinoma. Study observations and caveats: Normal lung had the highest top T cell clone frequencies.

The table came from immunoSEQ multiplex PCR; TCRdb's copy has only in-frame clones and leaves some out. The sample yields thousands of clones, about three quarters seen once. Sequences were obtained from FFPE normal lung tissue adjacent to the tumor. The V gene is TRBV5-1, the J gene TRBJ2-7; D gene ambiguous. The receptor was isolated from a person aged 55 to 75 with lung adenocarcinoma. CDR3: CASSSAYEQYF. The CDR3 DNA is TGCGCCAGCAGCTCTGCCTACGAGCAGTACTTC.